This paragraph reports one T cell receptor beta chain. Trimming pared 0 bases from V and 3 bases from J, leaving 18 bases between. CDR1 is LGHNA, CDR2 YSLEER, per germline. The CDR3 covers 17 residues. This record belongs to a study of CD8+ T cells in alopecia areata. RNA was extracted and reverse transcribed into cDNA as the sequencing template. Repertoires were generated with immunoSEQ multiplex PCR, while TCRdb's copy carries only in-frame clones and drops some. The sample contains 98,000 or so clones, approximately 59% of which appear only once. This sequence originates from a human donor in good health. This sequence joins TRBV4-3 and TRBJ2-7; TRBD2 is a possible D gene (7 bases). Sequenced input: CD8+ T cells sorted from blood. The CDR3 coding sequence is TGCGCCAGCAGCCAAGAAGAACGGCGGGGGCCGTTCTACGAGCAGTACTTC. Translated, it gives CASSQEERRGPFYEQYF.